Included here is one T cell receptor (beta chain) sequence, with context. TCRdb's table, derived via immunoSEQ multiplex PCR, lists solely in-frame clones and lacks some. The data show some 87,000 clones, with about two thirds seen just once and roughly 2% held by the top ten. This sample is drawn from a study of fetal regulatory T cell absence and autoimmunity. Germline V lookup: CDR1 PRHDT, CDR2 FYEKMQ (reference sequence). This CDR3 comprises 14 residues. J gave up 3 bases and V 2 bases, and 1 base lay outside the gene matches. What was sequenced was pancreas tissue. The sequence was obtained from a male donor with IPEX syndrome. The rearrangement uses TRBV13 and TRBJ2-1; 7 bases are shared with TRBD2. CDR3 nucleotide sequence: TGTGCCAGCAGCTTAAGCGGGATCTACAATGAGCAGTTCTTC. It encodes CASSLSGIYNEQFF.